The clone carrying this TCR beta chain was counted a few times. Its specificity is not known. V gave up 5 bases and J gave up 0 bases; unmatched junction bases: 10. The CDR3 extends over 18 amino acids. Germline lookup yields CDR1 SGHAT and CDR2 FQDESV (reference sequence). The data belong to a study of T-cell reconstitution after alpha-beta-depleted transplantation in children. Study observations and caveats: Surviving recipient T cells and intrathymic progenitors accounted for some patients' high TCRbeta diversity at day 60. T-cell counts and diversity were attributed mostly to newly produced T cells one year after transplant. The study reportedly traced alpha-beta T cells about two months after transplant to several hundred expanded graft clones.

Preparing the TCRbeta library involved the use of unique molecular identifiers. TCRdb independently ran MiXCR on the PCR reads; one entry per CDR3 protein. The sample has some 200,000 distinct CDR3 sequences; 5.5% to 7% are singletons. The gene calls are TRBV11-1 and TRBJ1-1, with 12 bases matching TRBD1. The starting material was PBMCs, obtained before TCRalphabeta/CD19-depleted stem cell transplant. The TCR sequence derives from a boy aged 2-9 years with acute lymphoblastic leukemia, due to receive a stem cell transplant. CDR3 sequence reads: CASSHGTGGEALNTEAFF. CDR3 nucleotides: TGTGCCAGCAGCCACGGGACAGGGGGCGAGGCCCTGAACACTGAAGCTTTCTTT.